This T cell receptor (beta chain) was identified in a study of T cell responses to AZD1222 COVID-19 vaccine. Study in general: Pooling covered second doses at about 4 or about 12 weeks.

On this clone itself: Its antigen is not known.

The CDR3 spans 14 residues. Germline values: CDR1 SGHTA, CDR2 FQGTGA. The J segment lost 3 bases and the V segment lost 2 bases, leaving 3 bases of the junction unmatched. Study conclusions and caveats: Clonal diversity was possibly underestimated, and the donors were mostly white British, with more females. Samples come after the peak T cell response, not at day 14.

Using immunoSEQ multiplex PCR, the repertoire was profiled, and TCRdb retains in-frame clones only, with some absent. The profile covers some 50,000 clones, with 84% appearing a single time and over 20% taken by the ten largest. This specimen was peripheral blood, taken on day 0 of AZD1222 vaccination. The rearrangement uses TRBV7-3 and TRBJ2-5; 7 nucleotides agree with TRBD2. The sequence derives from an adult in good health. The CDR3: CASSLYAGEETQYF. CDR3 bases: TGTGCCAGCAGCTTATACGCGGGAGAAGAGACCCAGTACTTC.